Each of the 10 T cell receptor beta chains below was sequenced from the same sample in a study of blood T cells in healthy people across ages. The second PCR ran roughly 6 to 11 cycles with a sample-barcoded 5' primer and J-beta primers. TCRdb reanalysed the 5' RACE reads using MiXCR and keeps one entry per CDR3 protein. The table includes about 970,000 distinct CDR3 sequences, roughly half detected once. Sequenced input: blood. The origin of the receptors is an older woman in good health.

The V and J genes are TRBV7-9 and TRBJ1-2, with a tentative D call TRBD1 (5 bases). The CDR3 is made up of 15 amino acids. Trimming stripped 1 base from V and 3 bases from J, with 12 bases between. Germline V gene sequence: CDR1 SEHNR, CDR2 FQNEAQ (reference sequence). Written as DNA, the CDR3 is TGTGCCAGCAGCTTAGAGATCCGGGGGGACTATGGCTACACCTTC. It is translated as CASSLEIRGDYGYTF. The full variable domain, its missing parts supplied by reference TRBV7-9 and TRBJ1-2, is DTGVSQNPRHKITKRGQNVTFRCDPISEHNRLYWYRQTLGQGPEFLTYFQNEAQLEKSRLLSDRFSAERPKGSFSTLEIQRTEQGDSAMYLCASSLEIRGDYGYTFGSGTRLTVV.

The genes are TRBV6-5 and TRBJ1-2, with D hard to call. The CDR3 covers 13 residues. The V and J ends lost 4 bases and 8 bases respectively, with 14 bases between them. Germline V lookup: CDR1 MNHEY, CDR2 SVGAGI. The CDR3 DNA is TGTGCCAGCAGTTTAGGAGGGATGAAAGGCTACACCTTC. Translating it yields CASSLGGMKGYTF.

This clonotype appeared a single time. The junction shows a germline mismatch at one end, possibly a read error. The rearrangement uses TRBV20-1 and TRBJ2-1; 13 nucleotides align to TRBD2. This CDR3 has 14 residues. The germline CDR1 and CDR2 sequences are DFQATT and SNEGSKA (reference sequence). CDR3 loop: CCALLAGGGDEQFF. The CDR3 nucleotides read TGCTGTGCTCTACTAGCGGGAGGGGGGGATGAGCAGTTCTTC.

This clonotype was detected only a few times. The germline gene is not matched at one end of the junction; a read error may be the cause. The rearrangement links TRBV29-1 to TRBJ2-6; a weak D match, TRBD1 (6 bases). From germline, CDR1 is SQVTM and CDR2 ANQGSEA. This CDR3 has 16 amino acids. This chain's CDR3 is CSAETGFSTGANVLTF. In DNA form, the CDR3 reads TGCAGCGCTGAAACAGGGTTTAGTACTGGGGCCAACGTCCTGACTTTC.

The V and J genes are TRBV29-1 and TRBJ1-3; D uncertain. The CDR3 loop spans 15 amino acids. Trimming stripped 1 base from V and 0 bases from J, with 10 bases between. Germline loops: CDR1 SQVTM, CDR2 ANQGSEA. The CDR3 here is CSVEGQFNSGNTIYF. The CDR3 bases are TGCAGCGTTGAAGGGCAGTTCAACTCTGGAAACACCATATATTTT.

The J gene is TRBJ2-5, the V gene TRBV15; D tentatively fits TRBD1 or TRBD2 (5 bases each). V was trimmed by 6 bases and J by 5 bases, leaving 19 bases between them. Germline loops: CDR1 LNHNV, CDR2 YYDKDF (reference sequence). CDR3 length: 15 amino acids. The CDR3 is CATRAKRGSAETQYF. The CDR3 nucleotides are TGTGCCACCAGGGCTAAAAGGGGTAGCGCGGAGACCCAGTACTTC.

This clonotype came up a few times. CDR3 residues: CASSPGGRRGGTDTQYF. As DNA, the CDR3 is TGTGCCAGCAGTCCCGGGGGGCGACGCGGGGGCACAGATACGCAGTATTTT. This sequence joins TRBV12-3 or TRBV12-4 and TRBJ2-3; D is possibly TRBD2 (7 bases). V was pared by 5 bases and J by 1 base, with 19 bases between. The CDR3 runs to 17 residues.

The chain has TRBV20-1 and TRBJ2-3; TRBD1 matches at 9 bases. Per the germline V gene, CDR1 is DFQATT and CDR2 is SNEGSKA (reference sequence). This CDR3 contains 15 residues. The J segment lost 0 bases and the V segment lost 5 bases, leaving 6 bases of the junction unmatched. This CDR3 reads CSAGNRGLSTDTQYF. CDR3 in DNA: TGCAGTGCTGGAAACAGGGGGCTTAGCACAGATACGCAGTATTTT.

A few counts support this clonotype. The chain links TRBV4-2 to TRBJ2-5; 7 bases are a match to TRBD2. Trimming cost V 3 bases and J 7 bases; bases outside gene matches: 11. The germline gives CDR1 LGHNA, CDR2 YNFKEQ. The length of the CDR3 is 15 residues. The CDR3 reads CASSHGAGLVGTQYF. For the CDR3, the DNA is TGTGCCAGCAGCCATGGAGCGGGGTTGGTTGGGACCCAGTACTTC.

The V and J genes are TRBV19 and TRBJ2-1, with 9 bases matching TRBD1. The CDR3 runs to 14 residues. Germline CDR1 LNHDA, CDR2 SQIVND (reference sequence). V shed 8 bases, J shed 4 bases, and the junction held 6 bases outside the gene matches. The CDR3 DNA reads TGTGCCAGTGGCCGGGACAGGGATTACAATGAGCAGTTCTTC. Encoded protein: CASGRDRDYNEQFF.